This T cell receptor (beta chain) appears in the sequencing data of a study of blood T cell repertoires in COVID-19. Study overall: COVID-19 samples collected from the United States, Italy and Spain covered acute and convalescent phases. Sources were T cells, B-cell-depleted T cells, or PBMCs; the material itself was cDNA or gDNA.

In the study's own analysis: From reference gene primer amplification, estimates of nucleated cell counts were derived. Measured with immunoSEQ multiplex PCR; TCRdb has only the in-frame clones, and not every one. The DNA was the basis for D and trimming; V, J and clone size are from that table. The repertoire holds about 190,000 clones, with roughly 90% as singletons. The V end lost 3 bases, the J end lost 3 bases, and 15 bases lay between the germline ends. The germline V gene has CDR1 KGHSH and CDR2 LQKENI. The CDR3 runs 15 residues. This clonotype originated in a man aged 35 to 55 with acute or convalescent COVID-19. Sequencing used peripheral blood. The rearrangement links TRBV18 to TRBJ2-7; D perhaps matches TRBD1 (5 bases). This CDR3 reads CASSPTAVSSYEQYF. CDR3 DNA sequence: TGTGCCAGCTCACCGACAGCCGTCTCCAGCTACGAGCAGTACTTC.